This TCR beta chain was retrieved from a study of vaccination and CD4 T cells after COVID-19. This clonotype was detected only a few times. Its antigen is as yet unknown. This sample's treatment: 10-day PBMC culture with coronavirus spike peptide pools or control peptides (ViraFEST assay). Oncomine TCR Beta short-read sequencing was applied to DNA from cultured CD4+ T cells. TCRdb analysed the PCR reads with MiXCR anew, one entry per CDR3 protein. The table includes around 20,000 distinct CDR3 sequences, more than 45% detected once. Deletions cut 5 bases from V and 7 bases from J, with 12 bases between. Germline values: CDR1 SGHAT, CDR2 FQNNGV. The CDR3 is 14 amino acids.

The chain combines TRBV11-2 with TRBJ1-6; D not resolved. This TCR came from a human donor who had recovered from COVID-19. Sequences were derived from CD4+ T cells from blood, cultured in vitro, sampled before SARS-CoV-2 vaccination. The CDR3, as DNA: TGTGCCAGCAGCCAGGAAAGGGTCAATTCACCCCTCCACTTT. This codes for CASSQERVNSPLHF. Supplemented by reference TRBV11-2 and TRBJ1-6, the full variable domain reads EAGVAQSPRYKIIEKRQSVAFWCNPISGHATLYWYQQILGQGPKLLIQFQNNGVVDDSQLPKDRFSAERLKGVDSTLKIQPAKLEDSAVYLCASSQERVNSPLHFGNGTRLTVT.